This TCR beta chain was documented in a study of CD4 and CD8 cells across lung adenocarcinoma regions. The patients had localized lung adenocarcinoma, a non-small cell subtype. In TCRdb, the PCR reads were re-called with MiXCR into one record per CDR3 protein. The sample gives about 5,200 distinct CDR3 sequences, about 50% of which show up once; 15% to 20% is in the top ten. Germline V CDR1 and CDR2: WNHNN, SYGVQD (reference sequence). The CDR3 runs 15 residues. Trimming removed 7 bases at V and 3 bases at J, with 19 bases between. The source of this sequence is a male donor with lung adenocarcinoma. The CD4 and CD8 labels of this study may be unreliable. The specimen sequenced was CD4+ T cells from the margin of a lung tumor. The chain links TRBV10-1 to TRBJ2-7; the D is unclear. The CDR3 reads CASNRVDWRGYEQYF. The CDR3 bases are TGCGCCAGCAACAGAGTCGACTGGAGAGGCTACGAGCAGTACTTC.